This TCR beta chain was recorded in a study of shared clonotypes between healthy human individuals. At the level of the study: Per donor, CD8 memory used one plate, CD8 naive used two, CD4 memory used three and CD4 naive used three.

Germline lookup yields CDR1 SNHLY and CDR2 FYNNEI. J was trimmed by 3 bases and V by 4 bases; bases with no gene match: 7. The CDR3 totals 16 residues. General observations from the study: Only blood was sampled, and tissue TCR repertoires likely differ from blood ones.

Several immunoSEQ plates held equal portions of the genomic DNA taken from each subset. The repertoire was sequenced with immunoSEQ multiplex PCR; TCRdb's copy has only in-frame clones and lacks some. The table includes over 2 million clones, 95% detected once. For this clone: Its target is not known.

Input material: naive CD4+ T cells sorted from blood. Subset given: CD45RA+ positively selected. The V and J genes are TRBV2 and TRBJ1-3, with TRBD1 matching 9 bases. This sequence originates from a man younger than 35 in good health. The CDR3 spells CASSVKQGAFGNTIYF. DNA of the CDR3: TGTGCCAGCAGTGTCAAACAGGGGGCTTTTGGAAACACCATATATTTT.